The 29 T cell receptor beta chains below come from one sample, sequenced in a study of beta chain features in type 1 diabetes. The entirety of the isolated RNA underwent reverse transcription, so expressed TCRB transcripts were sequenced. Some clones are missing from TCRdb's copy, which holds only in-frame ones; the method was immunoSEQ multiplex PCR. Of about 320,000 clones in the sample, 14% were seen once. Sample: central memory CD4+ T cells from blood. The receptors were gathered from a man in his thirties or forties in good health.

This chain uses TRBV18 with TRBJ2-5; 9 bases map to TRBD1. The length of the CDR3 is 16 residues. The V gene end was trimmed by 6 bases and the J gene end by 1 base; junction bases not matched to a gene: 9. Germline V gene lookup returns CDR1 KGHSH and CDR2 LQKENI. The CDR3 nucleotides read TGTGCCAGCTCCCCCCGGGGACAGGGTCCCCAAGAGACCCAGTACTTC. Amino acids: CASSPRGQGPQETQYF.

V usage is TRBV2 and J usage is TRBJ2-7, with D possibly being TRBD1 (8 bases). Trimming shortened V by 5 bases and J by 2 bases, and 13 bases separated the two germline ends. CDR1 is SNHLY and CDR2 is FYNNEI in the germline V gene. The CDR3 length is 14 residues. The CDR3 reads CASSLQGGPYEQYF. CDR3 DNA: TGTGCCAGCAGTCTACAGGGGGGGCCCTACGAGCAGTACTTC.

This clone was detected many times. The V and J genes are TRBV7-9 and TRBJ1-5; D remains ambiguous. V was pared by 0 bases and J by 2 bases, with 8 bases between. Germline values: CDR1 SEHNR, CDR2 FQNEAQ (reference sequence). CDR3 length: 15 residues. The CDR3 sequence: CASSLALGGNQPQHF. The CDR3 coding sequence is TGTGCCAGCAGCTTAGCCCTTGGGGGCAATCAGCCCCAGCATTTT.

This chain uses TRBV5-4 with TRBJ1-2, with D perhaps matching TRBD1 (6 bases). CDR3 size: 15 residues. Trimming took 3 bases from V and 5 from J, leaving 17 bases between them. Germline assignment: CDR1 SGHNT and CDR2 YYREEE (reference sequence). CDR3: CASSSAGALSYGYTF. The CDR3 nucleotides are TGTGCCAGCAGCTCCGCGGGGGCGCTAAGTTATGGCTACACCTTC.

V usage is TRBV5-4 and J usage is TRBJ1-1, with D perhaps matching TRBD1 (5 bases). The CDR3 spans 16 residues. Germline CDR1 reads SGHNT; CDR2 reads YYREEE (reference sequence). The V end lost 4 bases, the J end lost 2 bases, and 18 bases lay between the germline ends. Here the CDR3 reads CASSMTSRQTNTEAFF. In DNA, the CDR3 is TGTGCCAGCAGCATGACCTCTCGACAGACCAACACTGAAGCTTTCTTT.

J is TRBJ1-2 and V is TRBV15, with 7 nucleotides matching TRBD1. Trimming at V came to 3 bases and at J to 3 bases, leaving 10 bases not matched to a gene. Per the germline V gene, CDR1 is LNHNV and CDR2 is YYDKDF (reference sequence). The CDR3 consists of 16 residues. CDR3 amino acids: CATSRGTEGRYYGYTF. CDR3 in DNA: TGTGCCACCAGCAGGGGGACAGAAGGGCGGTACTATGGCTACACCTTC.

The sample holds a few counts of this clone. This chain links TRBV10-3 with TRBJ2-7; D tentatively fits TRBD1 or TRBD2 (5 bases each). Germline V gene data show CDR1 as ENHRY and CDR2 as SYGVKD. Trimming stripped 0 bases from V and 1 base from J, with 10 bases between. The CDR3 sequence is 15 residues long. CDR3 loop: CAISESLGESYEQYF. CDR3 sequence (DNA): TGTGCCATCAGTGAGTCCCTGGGGGAATCCTACGAGCAGTACTTC.

This rearrangement joins TRBV6-5 to TRBJ1-2; D call uncertain. This CDR3 has 13 residues. Germline V gives CDR1 MNHEY, CDR2 SVGAGI. Trimming shortened V by 6 bases and J by 8 bases, and 16 bases separated the two germline ends. The CDR3 loop reads CASSPLEARGYTF. The CDR3 DNA reads as TGTGCCAGCAGCCCTCTAGAGGCTAGGGGCTACACCTTC.

The V gene is TRBV5-4, the J gene TRBJ1-2, with D unclear. Germline V lookup: CDR1 SGHNT, CDR2 YYREEE (reference sequence). V was pared by 9 bases and J by 5 bases, with 17 bases between. The CDR3 spans 13 residues. CDR3 in DNA: TGTGCCACGTCTTTAAGGGCGGTGTATGGCTACACCTTC. This encodes CATSLRAVYGYTF.

This sequence joins TRBV7-8 and TRBJ1-5, with 8 bases aligning to TRBD1. Germline lookup yields CDR1 SGHVS and CDR2 FQNEAQ. The CDR3 sequence is 18 residues long. With V trimmed by 0 bases and J by 8 bases, 15 bases remained unmatched. CDR3 region: CASSLAPGGSTLREPQHF. DNA of the CDR3: TGTGCCAGCAGCTTAGCCCCAGGGGGCTCCACACTGAGGGAGCCCCAGCATTTT.

This clone was observed a few times. In the same sample, other DNA sequences code for this CDR3. The chain combines TRBV6-5 with TRBJ1-1; a weak D match, TRBD1 (6 bases). The CDR3 runs to 13 residues. The germline gives CDR1 MNHEY, CDR2 SVGAGI. Trimming took off 6 bases at V and 1 base at J, with 9 bases between the two ends. The CDR3 is CASRRTANTEAFF. The CDR3 region has the DNA TGTGCCAGCAGGCGGACAGCGAACACTGAAGCTTTCTTT.

The chain couples TRBV29-1 to TRBJ1-2; unclear D gene. Germline V CDR1 and CDR2: SQVTM, ANQGSEA. There are 12 residues in the CDR3. V shed 3 bases and J shed 4 bases, with 9 bases lying between them. The CDR3, as DNA: TGCAGCGTTGAGGACGGAAGCTATGGCTACACCTTC. Protein product: CSVEDGSYGYTF.

This clone was seen a few times. Different DNA sequences within this sample yield the same CDR3. The chain is built from TRBV6-6 and TRBJ2-7, with D unresolved. Trimming removed 6 bases from V and 1 base from J, with 16 bases in between. This CDR3 contains 15 residues. Germline CDR1 MNHNY, CDR2 SVGAGI (reference sequence). CDR3 protein: CASRDAHAQSYEQYF. In DNA form, the CDR3 reads TGTGCCAGCAGAGACGCCCATGCCCAATCCTACGAGCAGTACTTC.

J is TRBJ2-2 and V is TRBV7-2, with D tentatively TRBD1 (6 bases). Per the germline V gene, CDR1 is SGHTA and CDR2 is FQGNSA. The CDR3 sequence is 15 residues long. V was trimmed by 7 bases and J by 2 bases, leaving 14 bases between them. CDR3 in amino acids: CASIRQASNTGELFF. The CDR3 coding sequence is TGTGCCAGCATCAGACAGGCGAGTAACACCGGGGAGCTGTTTTTT.

A few counts support this clone. This chain connects TRBV6-6 to TRBJ2-1, with TRBD1 matching 7 bases. Germline V gene lookup returns CDR1 MNHNY and CDR2 SVGAGI (reference sequence). Germline trimming cut 5 bases from V and 1 base from J; bases unmatched to any gene: 5. The CDR3 has 15 residues. The CDR3 loop is CASSVGRGSYNEQFF. For the CDR3, the DNA is TGTGCCAGCAGTGTGGGCAGGGGGTCCTACAATGAGCAGTTCTTC.

The DNA of the CDR3 is TGCGCCAGCAGCTTGCGGACAGGGGGCACCTACAATGAGCAGTTCTTC. It yields the protein CASSLRTGGTYNEQFF. This sequence joins TRBV5-1 and TRBJ2-1; 11 nucleotides align to TRBD1. The V and J ends lost 1 base and 2 bases, in that order; junction bases with no gene match: 2. This CDR3 is built from 16 residues. The germline V gene encodes CDR1 SGHRS and CDR2 YFSETQ.

This clone was detected only a few times. The chain uses TRBV15 and TRBJ1-2; 9 bases are shared with TRBD1. The CDR3 runs to 16 residues. V gave up 0 bases and J gave up 7 bases; unmatched junction bases: 9. Germline V gives CDR1 LNHNV, CDR2 YYDKDF (reference sequence). The CDR3 DNA reads as TGTGCCACCAGCAGAGACTCACTTTCGACAGGGGGTGGCTACACCTTC. It is translated as CATSRDSLSTGGGYTF.

This clone was detected ten times or more. The rearrangement joins TRBV7-9 to TRBJ2-2, with D tentatively TRBD1 or TRBD2 (5 bases each). Germline V gene lookup returns CDR1 SEHNR and CDR2 FQNEAQ (reference sequence). Trimming took 7 bases from V and 2 from J, leaving 11 bases between them. This CDR3 has 14 residues. For the CDR3, the DNA is TGTGCCAGCAATTTCCGGGACAACACCGGGGAGCTGTTTTTT. Translating it yields CASNFRDNTGELFF.

The rearrangement uses TRBV5-8 and TRBJ1-2; 8 positions match TRBD1. The CDR3 is made up of 15 amino acids. CDR1 is SGHTS and CDR2 is YDEGEE in the germline V gene. J was trimmed by 4 bases and V by 4 bases; bases with no gene match: 9. CDR3 coding DNA: TGTGCCAGCAGCGCCACGGACAGGGTAGGCTATGGCTACACCTTC. Residues: CASSATDRVGYGYTF.

Comment on this clone: The junction does not match germline at one end; this may be a read error. The rearrangement joins TRBV5-4 to TRBJ2-3; 7 bases agree with TRBD1. Germline V gene data show CDR1 as SGHNT and CDR2 as YYREEE (reference sequence). The CDR3 loop spans 14 amino acids. CDR3 DNA: TGTGCCAGCAGATTGGACAGGAGAACAGATACGCAGTATTTT. Its translation is CASRLDRRTDTQYF.

This clone was counted many times. V gene TRBV19 combines with J gene TRBJ2-1, with TRBD1 identical over 8 bases. Germline CDR1 LNHDA, CDR2 SQIVND (reference sequence). This CDR3 has 14 amino acids. The J segment lost 7 bases and the V segment lost 5 bases, leaving 7 bases of the junction unmatched. This CDR3 reads CASSLVTGGNEQFF. The CDR3 bases are TGTGCCAGTAGTCTGGTTACAGGGGGGAATGAGCAGTTCTTC.

This clone was picked up a small number of times. V gene TRBV7-6 combines with J gene TRBJ2-6; 7 bases fit TRBD2. J was trimmed by 2 bases and V by 1 base; bases with no gene match: 5. CDR3 size: 17 residues. Germline CDR1 SGHVS, CDR2 FNYEAQ. CDR3 nucleotides: TGTGCCAGCAGCTTAGAACGCGGGAGAACTGGGGCCAACGTCCTGACTTTC. Its protein is CASSLERGRTGANVLTF.

The sample holds a few counts of this clone. This chain joins TRBV4-3 and TRBJ1-2; no firm D call. Germline V gene sequence: CDR1 LGHNA, CDR2 YSLEER. The CDR3 has 14 residues. V gave up 1 base and J gave up 2 bases, with 8 bases separating them. The DNA of the CDR3 is TGCGCCAGCAGCCAAGGCCTGCAGAACTATGGCTACACCTTC. This translates into CASSQGLQNYGYTF.

This clone has only a few counts. The chain recombines TRBV29-1 with TRBJ1-3; D may be TRBD1 (6 bases). Germline V CDR1 and CDR2: SQVTM, ANQGSEA. V lost 5 bases to trimming and J lost 2 bases, with 10 bases between them. The CDR3 loop spans 13 amino acids. Here the CDR3 reads CSVSDRTGNTIYF. DNA for the CDR3: TGCAGCGTTTCCGACAGGACTGGAAACACCATATATTTT.

In its sample, this clone was seen a few times. The chain joins TRBV11-2 to TRBJ2-5; weak D call: TRBD2 (6 bases). CDR3 length: 16 amino acids. CDR1 and CDR2 (germline): SGHAT, FQNNGV. The V end lost 5 bases, the J end lost 8 bases, and 24 bases lay between the germline ends. In DNA form, the CDR3 reads TGTGCCAGCAGCGCCGGGACTGGGACGAGGTCTGAAACCCAGTACTTC. Residues: CASSAGTGTRSETQYF.

This clone was picked up a small number of times. The chain joins TRBV4-1 to TRBJ2-3, with D hard to call. The CDR3 is 13 residues long. The germline V gene encodes CDR1 MGHRA and CDR2 YSYEKL. V was pared by 2 bases and J by 6 bases, with 9 bases between. As DNA, the CDR3 is TGCGCCAGCAGCCAACGGGTGCGGGATACGCAGTATTTT. This gives the protein CASSQRVRDTQYF.

This clone was found a few times. V and J are TRBV6-5 and TRBJ2-1, with 13 bases that match TRBD2. CDR3 length: 15 amino acids. CDR1 and CDR2 from the germline V gene are MNHEY and SVGAGI. V trimming: 5 bases; J trimming: 8 bases; junction bases outside the gene matches: 6. CDR3 coding DNA: TGTGCCAGCAGTCCCCGGACTAGCGGGAGATATGAGCAGTTCTTC. It codes for CASSPRTSGRYEQFF.

This clone was observed a handful of times. This specimen includes other DNA sequences encoding the same CDR3. J is TRBJ2-3 and V is TRBV6-5, with 7 positions matching TRBD2. The CDR3 length is 16 residues. Germline V lookup: CDR1 MNHEY, CDR2 SVGAGI. Losses at the gene ends were 2 bases for V and 2 bases for J; bases not matched to a gene: 7. CDR3 protein: CASSYRGLADTDTQYF. CDR3 DNA sequence: TGTGCCAGCAGTTACCGTGGGCTAGCGGACACAGATACGCAGTATTTT.

At least ten counts were recorded for this clone. The rearrangement uses TRBV7-2 and TRBJ2-3, with TRBD2 matching over 8 bases. Germline loops: CDR1 SGHTA, CDR2 FQGNSA. This CDR3 comprises 13 residues. Unmatched junction bases numbered 2, after V lost 3 bases and J lost 6 bases. The CDR3 coding sequence is TGTGCCAGCAGCTTGAGGACTAGCGATACGCAGTATTTT. Its protein product is CASSLRTSDTQYF. Using reference TRBV7-2 and TRBJ2-3 for the parts outside the CDR3, the full variable domain is GAGVSQSPSNKVTEKGKDVELRCDPISGHTALYWYRQSLGQGLEFLIYFQGNSAPDKSGLPSDRFSAERTGGSVSTLTIQRTQQEDSAVYLCASSLRTSDTQYFGPGTRLTVL.